Listed below are T cell receptor beta chains from one sample, sequenced in a study of cytomegalovirus exposure and HLA in healthy donors. The protocol was immunoSEQ multiplex PCR, while the TCRdb copy is restricted to in-frame clones and leaves out a portion. Among 85,000 to 100,000 clones listed, 64% were seen once. The specimen sequenced was PBMCs. The receptors originated from a man aged 55 to 69 in good health and CMV-seronegative. CDR3s include the opening cysteine and the closing phenylalanine or tryptophan. A D gene is named only where the DNA matches it firmly. Size tells how often a clone was seen (once, few, many) or the class of an expanded clone, and some rows leave it out.

TRBJ1-6 - - TRBV27 TGTGCCAGCAAGGCCGGCAGGGAAGTTACCCGTTATAATTCACCCCTCCACTTT CASKAGREVTRYNSPLHF
TRBJ2-3 TRBD2 - TRBV28 TGTGCCAGCAGTTTAGTGGGGAGCGGGGGGCAGTATTTT CASSLVGSGGQYF
TRBJ1-1 - - TRBV6-5 TGTGCCAGCAGCCTAGAAACGAACACTGAAGCTTTCTTT CASSLETNTEAFF
TRBJ2-1 TRBD1 - TRBV11-3 TGTGCCAGCAGCCCCTGGGGACAGCTCTACAATGAGCAGTTCTTC CASSPWGQLYNEQFF
TRBJ2-3 TRBD1 few TRBV27 TGTGCCAGCAGTTCCCTAGATAAGACAGGGGGCTCAGATACGCAGTATTTT CASSSLDKTGGSDTQYF
TRBJ2-5 TRBD2 - TRBV2 TGTGCCAGCCAAGCGGGGACCCAAGAGACCCAGTACTTC CASQAGTQETQYF
TRBJ2-1 TRBD2 once TRBV7-2 TGTGCCAGCAGCCCACGTAGCGGGGATAACAATGAGCAGTTCTTC CASSPRSGDNNEQFF
TRBJ1-3 TRBD1 - TRBV5-6 TGTGCCAGCAGAGGGGGCAGCGTTGCTGGAAACACCATATATTTT CASRGGSVAGNTIYF
TRBJ2-2 - - TRBV5-4 TGTGCCAGCAGACGCGGGCCGCGCCAAGGATTGAACTCCGGGGAGCTGTTTTTT CASRRGPRQGLNSGELFF
TRBJ2-7 TRBD2 - TRBV5-1 TGCGCCAGCAGCTTGGGAATAACGGGACTAGCGGGAGCCATCACCTACGAGCAGTACTTC CASSLGITGLAGAITYEQYF
TRBJ1-5 - - TRBV27 TGTGCCAGCAGTTTGGAGCCCTTGGTGCCGCCCCAGCATTTT CASSLEPLVPPQHF
TRBJ2-2 TRBD2 - TRBV27 TGTGCCAGCAGTTTGCCGGGACTAGCGGGAGACGCCGGGGAGCTGTTTTTT CASSLPGLAGDAGELFF
TRBJ1-4 TRBD1 once TRBV5-1 TGCGCCAGCAGGTTTACAGGGGGTAATAATGAAAAACTGTTTTTT CASRFTGGNNEKLFF
TRBJ1-2 - - TRBV7-3 TGTGCCAGCAGCTTAATAGGGACATATGGCTACACCTTC CASSLIGTYGYTF
TRBJ1-2 TRBD1 - TRBV6-6 TGTGCCAGCAAAACAGGGGACTATGGCTACACCTTC CASKTGDYGYTF
TRBJ2-7 - - TRBV27 TGTGCCAGCAGTTTATTTATGGTAAAGAAGAACCGAGGGTCCTACGAGCAGTACTTC CASSLFMVKKNRGSYEQYF
TRBJ1-2 TRBD1 - TRBV5-1 TGCGCCAGCAGCGACAGGGACTATGGCTACACCTTC CASSDRDYGYTF
TRBJ2-7 TRBD2 - TRBV19 TGTGCCAGTAGTCCTGGGACTAGCGGGGGGCTTAGATTCTACGAGCAGTACTTC CASSPGTSGGLRFYEQYF
TRBJ1-5 TRBD1 - TRBV5-6 TGTGCCAGCAGCAAGGGACAGCCTACACTGAGCAATCAGCCCCAGCATTTT CASSKGQPTLSNQPQHF
TRBJ2-3 - - TRBV10-3 TGTGCCATCGGCGCGGGGCCAACGACGGATACGCAGTATTTT CAIGAGPTTDTQYF
TRBJ2-7 TRBD2 - TRBV30 TGTGCCTCGTCCCTAGCGGGAGGGGCGGCCTACGAGCAGTACTTC CASSLAGGAAYEQYF
TRBJ2-3 TRBD2 - TRBV5-4 TGTGCCAGCAGTCCCGTAGCGGGAGGAGGAGATACGCAGTATTTT CASSPVAGGGDTQYF
TRBJ2-5 TRBD1 - TRBV9 TGTGCCAGCAGCCTTAGGCCGACAGGGGGCGCCCCGGAGACCCAGTACTTC CASSLRPTGGAPETQYF
TRBJ2-7 TRBD1 once TRBV11-3 TGTGCCAGCAGCCACTCGGGACAGGGGGCCGAGCAGTACTTC CASSHSGQGAEQYF
TRBJ2-7 - many TRBV19 TGTGCCAGTAGCAAAGATCCTAGTAGTTACGAGCAGTACTTC CASSKDPSSYEQYF
TRBJ1-2 TRBD1 - TRBV28 TGTGCCAGCAGTCTGACCGGGACAGGGCTAGGCGGCTACACCTTC CASSLTGTGLGGYTF
TRBJ1-4 - few TRBV7-9 TGTGCCAGCAGCTCGGCAGGGTTTGGTGAAAAACTGTTTTTT CASSSAGFGEKLFF
TRBJ1-2 - - TRBV2 TGTGCCAGCTCCTCCCGGGTGTACTATGGCTACACCTTC CASSSRVYYGYTF
TRBJ2-3 - - TRBV7-6 TGTGCCAGCAGCTTAGTAGGGGCGGCAGATACGCAGTATTTT CASSLVGAADTQYF
TRBJ2-1 TRBD2 few TRBV19 TGTGCCAGTACAATAGCGGGGGGGTACAATGAGCAGTTCTTC CASTIAGGYNEQFF
TRBJ2-3 TRBD1 - TRBV29-1 TGCAGCGTTCTTGGACAGGGGGAAGATACGCAGTATTTT CSVLGQGEDTQYF